This T cell receptor beta chain was obtained from a study of control samples from healthy donors and cancer patients. The repertoire was sequenced with immunoSEQ multiplex PCR; TCRdb's copy has only in-frame clones and lacks some. The data contain 150,000 to 200,000 clones, around 96% of them singletons. With 5 bases clipped from V and 6 bases from J, the junction kept 18 bases outside the gene matches. The CDR3 totals 17 residues. Germline V gene lookup returns CDR1 LNHDA and CDR2 SQIVND (reference sequence). The chain employs TRBV19 and TRBJ1-2; 7 positions match TRBD1. Material for sequencing was blood. The TCR was taken from a woman aged 40 to 50 in good health. CDR3: CASSGSGVTGRSDGYTF. CDR3 bases: TGTGCCAGTAGTGGCTCGGGCGTGACAGGGCGTTCGGATGGCTACACCTTC.